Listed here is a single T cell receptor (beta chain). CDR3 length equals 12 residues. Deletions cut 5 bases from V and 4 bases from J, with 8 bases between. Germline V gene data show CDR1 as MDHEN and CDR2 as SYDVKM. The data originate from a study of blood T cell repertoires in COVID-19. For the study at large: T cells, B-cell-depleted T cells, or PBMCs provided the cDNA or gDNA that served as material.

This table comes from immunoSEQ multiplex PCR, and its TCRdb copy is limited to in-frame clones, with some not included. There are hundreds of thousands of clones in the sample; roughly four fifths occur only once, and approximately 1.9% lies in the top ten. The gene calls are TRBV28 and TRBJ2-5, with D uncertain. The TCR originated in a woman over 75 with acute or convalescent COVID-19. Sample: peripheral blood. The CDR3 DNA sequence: TGTGCCAGCAGTCGACTGAGAGAGACCCAGTACTTC. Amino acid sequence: CASSRLRETQYF.